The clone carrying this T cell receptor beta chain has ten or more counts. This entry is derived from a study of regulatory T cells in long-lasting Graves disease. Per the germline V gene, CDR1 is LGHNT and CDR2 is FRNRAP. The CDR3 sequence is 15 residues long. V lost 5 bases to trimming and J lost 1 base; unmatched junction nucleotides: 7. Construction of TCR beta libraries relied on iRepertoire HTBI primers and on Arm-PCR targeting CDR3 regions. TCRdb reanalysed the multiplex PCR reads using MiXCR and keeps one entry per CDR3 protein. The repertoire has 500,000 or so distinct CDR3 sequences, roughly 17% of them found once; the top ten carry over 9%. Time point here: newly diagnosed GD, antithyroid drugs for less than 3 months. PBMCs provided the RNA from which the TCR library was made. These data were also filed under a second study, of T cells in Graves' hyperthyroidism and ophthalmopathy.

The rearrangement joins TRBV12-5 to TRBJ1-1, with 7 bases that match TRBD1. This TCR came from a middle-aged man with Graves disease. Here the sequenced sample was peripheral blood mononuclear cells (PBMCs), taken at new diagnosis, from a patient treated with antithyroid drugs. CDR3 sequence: CASGIKGGENTEAFF. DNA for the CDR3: TGTGCTAGTGGTATTAAAGGGGGCGAGAACACTGAAGCTTTCTTT.